Described below is a single T cell receptor beta chain sequence and its context. Its matching antigen is unknown. TCRdb analysed the 5' RACE reads with MiXCR anew, one entry per CDR3 protein. The sample includes about 290,000 distinct CDR3 sequences, around 17% of them seen just once. The data were obtained in a study of T-cell memory formation after mild COVID-19. Study-level information: TCR clusters were largely donor specific. Study-wide findings and caveats: Largely, contracting CD4+ clones fell within CM and EM, and contracting CD8+ clones within EMRA.

V was shortened by 7 bases and J by 4 bases, with 10 bases between the two germline ends. Germline V gene data show CDR1 as SQVTM and CDR2 as ANQGSEA. This CDR3 is 12 amino acids long. Sample: PBMCs or a T cell subset sorted from them (not recorded which). V is TRBV29-1 and J is TRBJ2-2; perhaps TRBD2 as D (5 bases). The receptor was isolated from a man aged 18 to 30 who had mild COVID-19 (a few samples of this study predate the infection). Cell type and time point are not known. The CDR3 DNA follows: TGCAGCGCTCCTCGGGGCACCGGGGAGCTGTTTTTT. Translating gives CSAPRGTGELFF.